A single sample gave rise to the 2 T cell receptor beta chains below, sequenced in a study of OX40 agonist ivuxolimab in advanced cancers. Library prep was done by the immunoSEQ multiplex PCR assay. This immuneACCESS table, as held by TCRdb, lists in-frame sequences with V and J called but not all clones. Of the missing ones, under half trace to an unresolved V gene in checked studies; the others have no known cause. The sample table contains tens of thousands of clones; only one count was recorded for roughly 90% of them. Roughly 9% of the sample is taken by the ten largest. The sequencing used CD4+ or CD8+ T cells sorted from blood, collected in a trial of the OX40 agonist ivuxolimab. All receptors derive from an adult with an advanced solid tumor such as melanoma, head and neck, liver or kidney cancer.

V gene TRBV6-5 combines with J gene TRBJ1-2; D perhaps matches TRBD1 (6 bases). The CDR3 totals 16 residues. V lost 4 bases to trimming and J lost 1 base, with 16 bases between them. The germline CDR1 and CDR2 sequences are MNHEY and SVGAGI. CDR3 in amino acids: CASSSVGDILNYGYTF. CDR3 nucleotides: TGTGCCAGCAGTTCCGTGGGGGACATCCTTAACTATGGCTACACCTTC.

V usage is TRBV5-8 and J usage is TRBJ2-3, with TRBD2 as a possible D gene (5 bases). CDR3 length equals 13 residues. The V end was cut by 3 bases, the J end by 4 bases, with 9 bases between. CDR1 is SGHTS, CDR2 YDEGEE, per germline. This chain's CDR3 is CASSSGVADTQYF. DNA for the CDR3: TGTGCCAGCAGCTCCGGGGTTGCAGATACGCAGTATTTT. Filled out from reference TRBV5-8 and TRBJ2-3, the complete variable domain reads EAGVTQSPTHLIKTRGQQATLRCSPISGHTSVYWYQQALGLGLQFLLWYDEGEERNRGNFPPRFSGRQFPNYSSELNVNALELEDSALYLCASSSGVADTQYFGPGTRLTVL.